These 3 T cell receptor beta chains share one sample of origin, sequenced in a study of blood T cell repertoires in COVID-19 (dated by TCRdb to 2020 to 2021). The receptor library was made with the immunoSEQ multiplex PCR assay. The table comes from immuneACCESS by way of TCRdb, which keeps in-frame sequences with V and J called. Part of the clones is missing from these tables; in studies checked, under half for an unresolved V gene and the rest for unknown reasons. The table for this sample lists 150,000 to 200,000 clones; about 80% of them were counted only once. The top ten clonotypes cover about 5% of the sample. Input material: PBMCs or T cells enriched from blood (not recorded which). The receptors stem from a woman aged 55-69 years with acute COVID-19.

This rearrangement joins TRBV2 to TRBJ2-5, with 15 bases lining up with TRBD2. Germline lookup yields CDR1 SNHLY and CDR2 FYNNEI. The CDR3 is 15 amino acids. The junction had 4 bases not matched to a gene; V was cut back by 6 bases and J by 5 bases. The CDR3 reads CASSHGTSGGETQYF. The CDR3 region has the DNA TGTGCCAGCAGCCATGGGACTAGCGGGGGGGAGACCCAGTACTTC.

The chain combines TRBV14 with TRBJ1-4, with D unclear. Trimming pared 4 bases from V and 3 bases from J, leaving 9 bases between. The CDR3 contains 14 residues. Germline V gene data show CDR1 as SGHDN and CDR2 as FVKESK. The CDR3 sequence: CASSRVGANEKLFF. CDR3 DNA sequence: TGTGCCAGCAGCCGAGTAGGAGCTAATGAAAAACTGTTTTTT.

CDR3 sequence reads: CASSPRTGFYEQYF. For the CDR3, the DNA is TGTGCCAGCAGCCCAAGGACAGGTTTCTACGAGCAGTACTTC. The V gene is TRBV9, the J gene TRBJ2-7, with TRBD1 matching 7 bases. Looked up from germline, CDR1 is SGDLS and CDR2 is YYNGEE. The CDR3 has 14 residues. With V trimmed by 4 bases and J by 3 bases, 7 bases remained unmatched.